This TCR beta chain derives from a study of control samples from healthy donors and cancer patients. This table comes from immunoSEQ multiplex PCR, and its TCRdb copy is limited to in-frame clones, with some not included. The data hold some 150,000 clones, with 96% observed a single time. The CDR3 length is 13 residues. Germline-derived CDR1 and CDR2 are LNHNV and YYDKDF (reference sequence). V gave up 4 bases and J gave up 8 bases, with 11 bases separating them. V is TRBV15 and J is TRBJ1-4; D may be TRBD1 (5 bases). The source material was blood. The clonotype originates from a young woman in good health. This CDR3 reads CATSTGTREKLFF. CDR3 DNA: TGTGCCACCAGCACCGGGACTCGCGAAAAACTGTTTTTT.